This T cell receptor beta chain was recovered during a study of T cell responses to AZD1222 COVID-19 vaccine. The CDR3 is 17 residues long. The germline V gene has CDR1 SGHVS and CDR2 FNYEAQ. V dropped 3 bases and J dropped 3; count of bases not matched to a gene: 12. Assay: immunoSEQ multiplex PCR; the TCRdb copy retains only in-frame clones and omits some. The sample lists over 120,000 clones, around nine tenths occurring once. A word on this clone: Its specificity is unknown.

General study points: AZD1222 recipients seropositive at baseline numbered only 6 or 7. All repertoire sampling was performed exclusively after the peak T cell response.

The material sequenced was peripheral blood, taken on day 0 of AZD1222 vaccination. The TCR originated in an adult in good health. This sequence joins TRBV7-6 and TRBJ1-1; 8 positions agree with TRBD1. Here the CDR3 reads CASSLRAGGNRYTEAFF. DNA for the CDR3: TGTGCCAGCAGCTTGCGTGCAGGGGGCAATCGGTACACTGAAGCTTTCTTT.